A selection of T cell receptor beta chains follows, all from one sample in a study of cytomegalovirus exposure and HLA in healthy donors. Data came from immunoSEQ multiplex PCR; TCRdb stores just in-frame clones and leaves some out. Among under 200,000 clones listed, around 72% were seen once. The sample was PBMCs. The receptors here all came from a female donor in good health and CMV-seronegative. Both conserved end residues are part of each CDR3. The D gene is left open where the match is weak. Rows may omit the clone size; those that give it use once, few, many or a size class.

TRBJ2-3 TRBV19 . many TGTGCCAGTAGACTCTCGGGAGATACGCAGTATTTT CASRLSGDTQYF
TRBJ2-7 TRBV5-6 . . TGTGCCAGCAGCAGGGACACCTCCTACGAGCAGTACTTC CASSRDTSYEQYF
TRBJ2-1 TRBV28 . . TGTGCCAGCAGTAAGGCTCCGGGGTGGAGGGGCCTGGGCAATGAGCAGTTCTTC CASSKAPGWRGLGNEQFF
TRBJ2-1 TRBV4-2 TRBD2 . TGTGCCAGCAGCCAACAACTAGCGGGGGGGCCATCAAATGAGCAGTTCTTC CASSQQLAGGPSNEQFF
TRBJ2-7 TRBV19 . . TGTGCCAGTAGTATGGGGGACTTGAGCTCCTACGAGCAGTACTTC CASSMGDLSSYEQYF
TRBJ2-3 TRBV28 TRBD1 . TGTGCCAGCAGTTCCGGAGGACAGGGCGCTGATACGCAGTATTTT CASSSGGQGADTQYF
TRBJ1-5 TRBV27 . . TGTGCCAGCAGTTTATACAGGAATCAGCCCCAGCATTTT CASSLYRNQPQHF
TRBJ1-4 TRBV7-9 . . TGTGCCAGCAGCTCACAGGACGGAACTAATGAAAAACTGTTTTTT CASSSQDGTNEKLFF
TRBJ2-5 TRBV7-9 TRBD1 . TGTGCCAGCAGCTGGGGGACAGGGGGGGAGACCCAGTACTTC CASSWGTGGETQYF
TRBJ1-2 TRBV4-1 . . TGCGCCAGCAGCCAAGCATCACAGGGAGCGAGCTATGGCTACACCTTC CASSQASQGASYGYTF
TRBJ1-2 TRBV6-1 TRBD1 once TGTGCCAGCAGCGGCGACAGGGACCCCATCTATGGCTACACCTTC CASSGDRDPIYGYTF